This TCR beta chain was profiled in a study of cytomegalovirus exposure and HLA in healthy donors. The PCR employed 60 Vbeta primers together with 13 Jbeta primers. Clones were read by immunoSEQ multiplex PCR, and TCRdb kept only the in-frame ones, dropping some. The table has over 45,000 clones, about four fifths seen once; the top ten hold roughly 2.4%. Trimming stripped 4 bases from V and 5 bases from J, with 7 bases between. The CDR3 runs 11 residues. CDR1 is SGHNT and CDR2 is YYREEE in the germline V gene (reference sequence). The rearrangement links TRBV5-4 to TRBJ2-7; D uncertain. The sample comprised PBMCs. The clonotype originates from a boy between 10 and 17 years old in good health and CMV-seropositive. CDR3 amino acids: CASSKSHEQYF. DNA of the CDR3: TGTGCCAGCAGCAAAAGCCACGAGCAGTACTTC.